This TCR beta chain was sequenced in a study of shared clonotypes between healthy human individuals. Replicate PCRs from sorted subsets contained roughly 200 ng DNA, which is tens of thousands of T cell genomes. Repertoires were generated with immunoSEQ multiplex PCR, while TCRdb's copy carries only in-frame clones and drops some. The sample lists around 1.9 million clones, roughly 91% seen once, with approximately 1.7% in the top ten. Germline CDR1 is MNHEY and CDR2 is SVGAGI. Trimming left V 0 bases short and J 8 bases short, with 17 bases between. The CDR3 contains 16 residues. As defined, naive CD8 cells were CD45RO-negative and positively selected for CCR7, with terminally differentiated effector memory CD45RA+ cells excluded.

The chain employs TRBV6-5 and TRBJ2-1, with TRBD2 as a possible D gene (7 bases). This clonotype originated in a man between 18 and 29 years old in good health. Some clones in this sample may be carry-over from other donors' samples. The sequencing input was naive CD8+ T cells from PBMCs. CDR3 nucleotide sequence: TGTGCCAGCAGTTACTCGGAAAGGGGGAGGGGGGATGAGCAGTTCTTC. It translates to CASSYSERGRGDEQFF.